This TCR beta chain was observed in a study of regulatory T cells in long-lasting Graves disease. Trimming stripped 8 bases from V and 0 bases from J, with 16 bases between. The CDR3 is made up of 15 amino acids. Germline loops: CDR1 MGHDK, CDR2 SYGVNS. Researchers made TCR beta libraries by using iRepertoire HTBI primers and running Arm-PCR on CDR3 regions. TCRdb reprocessed the multiplex PCR reads via MiXCR and lists one record per CDR3 protein. The sample lists approximately 560,000 distinct CDR3 sequences; about 16% were seen once. The time point was: newly diagnosed GD, antithyroid drugs for less than 3 months. Scientists built the TCR library using RNA that was extracted from PBMCs. These data are also associated with another study on T cells in Graves' hyperthyroidism and ophthalmopathy.

This sample comprised peripheral blood mononuclear cells (PBMCs), obtained at new diagnosis, from a patient treated with antithyroid drugs. This clonotype originated in a man between 18 and 35 years old with Graves disease. The chain carries TRBV25-1 and TRBJ1-1; D gene uncertain. For the CDR3, the DNA is TGTGCCAGCGTACCCCGACCCGCTATGAACACTGAAGCTTTCTTT. Translating it yields CASVPRPAMNTEAFF.